The T cell receptor (beta chain) described here comes from a study of beta chain features in type 1 diabetes. Expressed TCRB transcripts were sequenced because the isolated RNA had all been reverse transcribed beforehand. Sequencing was performed with immunoSEQ multiplex PCR; in TCRdb, only in-frame clones are kept and a portion is missing. The data contain some 900,000 clones, roughly 15% of them singletons. J gave up 2 bases and V 5 bases, and 5 bases lay outside the gene matches. The CDR3 covers 16 residues. Germline CDR1 and CDR2: LNHDA and SQIVND (reference sequence). Isolation of CD4+ naive, central memory, regulatory and stem cell-like memory cells was achieved by sorting via CD45RO/CCR7/CD25/CD127/CD95/CD27.

This receptor was obtained from a woman aged 18-29 years in good health. Sequencing input: naive CD4+ T cells from blood. The chain uses TRBV19 and TRBJ2-3, with 12 bases matching TRBD2. The CDR3 region has the DNA TGTGCCAGTAGTGCCGGACTAGCGGGGACCACAGATACGCAGTATTTT. It specifies CASSAGLAGTTDTQYF.